The clone carrying this T cell receptor (beta chain) was picked up a small number of times. The data belong to a study of shared T cell receptors in the human thymus. This CDR3 is 15 amino acids long. CDR1 is SEHNR and CDR2 is FQNEAQ in the germline V gene (reference sequence). V dropped 5 bases and J dropped 0; count of bases not matched to a gene: 6. Assay used: immunoSEQ multiplex PCR; TCRdb lists only in-frame clones, some missing. The sample has 500,000 to 550,000 clones, about four fifths seen once. The same data also went into a second study, on human thymus T cells. That source adds: Resections obtained during corrective heart surgery supplied the thymus tissue. There appeared to be biased usage of V and J genes in thymic and blood repertoires.

The rearrangement joins TRBV7-9 to TRBJ1-1, with 7 positions matching TRBD1. The specimen was thymocytes. The clonotype originates from a boy under two years old with a congenital heart defect. The CDR3 is CASSLPGTVNTEAFF. Written as DNA, the CDR3 is TGTGCCAGCAGCCTTCCTGGGACAGTGAACACTGAAGCTTTCTTT.